A single sample gave rise to the 10 T cell receptor beta chains below, sequenced in a study of blood T cell repertoires in COVID-19. Produced via immunoSEQ multiplex PCR; TCRdb's table is partial and in-frame only. The repertoire has 35,000 to 40,000 clones, roughly 78% of them found once; the top ten carry under 50%. Sequencing input: peripheral blood. The receptors come from a man older than 75 with active or convalescent COVID-19.

The rearrangement links TRBV5-4 to TRBJ1-1; 9 nucleotides align to TRBD1. The CDR3 runs 15 residues. V dropped 4 bases and J dropped 1; count of bases not matched to a gene: 5. Germline V gene data show CDR1 as SGHNT and CDR2 as YYREEE (reference sequence). The CDR3 loop reads CASSPQTGGNTEAFF. As DNA, the CDR3 is TGTGCCAGCAGCCCTCAGACAGGGGGGAACACTGAAGCTTTCTTT.

The rearrangement links TRBV7-2 to TRBJ2-3, with 7 positions matching TRBD2. The ends lost 0 bases at V and 6 bases at J; junction bases unmatched: 9. The CDR3 loop spans 16 amino acids. Germline V gives CDR1 SGHTA, CDR2 FQGNSA. CDR3: CASSLAIRTRGDTQYF. The CDR3 DNA reads TGTGCCAGCAGCTTAGCGATTAGGACTAGAGGGGATACGCAGTATTTT.

This CDR3 reads CASRDGTALYSNQPQHF. The CDR3 DNA reads as TGTGCCAGCAGGGACGGGACAGCCCTGTATAGCAATCAGCCCCAGCATTTT. This chain connects TRBV2 to TRBJ1-5; the match to TRBD1 covers 7 bases. V shed 6 bases and J 0 bases; nucleotides not matched to a gene: 11. The CDR3 runs to 17 residues. Germline CDR1 and CDR2: SNHLY and FYNNEI.

Only a few counts were recorded for this clone. The J gene is TRBJ1-1, the V gene TRBV7-9, with 7 bases that match TRBD1. Germline assignment: CDR1 SEHNR and CDR2 FQNEAQ (reference sequence). The CDR3 extends over 13 amino acids. Unmatched junction bases numbered 6, after V lost 5 bases and J lost 6 bases. As DNA, the CDR3 is TGTGCCAGCAGCCTACAGGGGAGAGCTGAAGCTTTCTTT. Protein product: CASSLQGRAEAFF.

This clone showed up just once. The chain has TRBV5-4 and TRBJ2-1, with TRBD1 matching 7 bases. V was clipped by 4 bases and J by 5 bases; unmatched bases: 3. The CDR3 loop spans 13 amino acids. CDR1 and CDR2 from the germline V gene are SGHNT and YYREEE (reference sequence). The CDR3 is CASSADRDNEQFF. DNA for the CDR3: TGTGCCAGCAGCGCCGACAGGGACAATGAGCAGTTCTTC.

The chain links TRBV29-1 to TRBJ2-3, with 9 bases fitting TRBD2. This CDR3 region has 14 residues. CDR1 is SQVTM and CDR2 is ANQGSEA in the germline V gene. V gave up 7 bases and J gave up 3 bases; unmatched junction bases: 8. The CDR3 DNA sequence: TGCAGCGCCCCGACTAGCGGACCGACAGATACGCAGTATTTT. It translates to CSAPTSGPTDTQYF.

The chain couples TRBV11-2 to TRBJ1-6, with TRBD1 as a possible D gene (6 bases). CDR1 is SGHAT, CDR2 FQNNGV, per germline. This CDR3 is built from 15 residues. V dropped 5 bases and J dropped 13 bases, with 21 bases sitting between them. The CDR3 loop is CASSPRQAGSVPLHF. Here the CDR3 DNA reads TGTGCCAGCAGCCCCCGACAGGCTGGGTCGGTTCCCCTCCACTTT.

The chain links TRBV7-9 to TRBJ2-7; D might be TRBD1 (5 bases). The CDR3 consists of 16 residues. The ends were cut back, 5 bases at V and 0 bases at J, with 17 bases in the middle. Looked up from germline, CDR1 is SEHNR and CDR2 is FQNEAQ (reference sequence). CDR3 sequence (DNA): TGTGCCAGCAGCCCAAACCCGACAACAGGCTCCTACGAGCAGTACTTC. The encoded protein is CASSPNPTTGSYEQYF.

The chain employs TRBV2 and TRBJ2-7; TRBD1 agrees at 10 bases. V shed 2 bases and J 7 bases; nucleotides not matched to a gene: 8. CDR3 size: 15 residues. Germline lookup yields CDR1 SNHLY and CDR2 FYNNEI. As DNA, the CDR3 is TGTGCCAGCAGTGAAAGGAGACAGGGGGCAGGTGAGCAGTACTTC. It is translated as CASSERRQGAGEQYF.

This clone came up many times. J is TRBJ1-2 and V is TRBV3-1 (or the pseudogene TRBV3-2), with 8 nucleotides matching TRBD1. The CDR3 contains 15 residues. With V trimmed by 0 bases and J by 4 bases, 4 bases remained unmatched. CDR1 and CDR2 (germline): LGHDT, YNNKEL (reference sequence). In DNA, the CDR3 is TGTGCCAGCAGCCAAGATTCCGGACAGGGCTATGGCTACACCTTC. It translates to CASSQDSGQGYGYTF.